Detailed here is one T cell receptor beta chain. Its antigen is unknown. The data were taken from a study of T-cell reconstitution after alpha-beta-depleted transplantation in children. General observations from the study: T-cell counts and diversity at one year post-transplant came mainly from newly produced T cells. Alpha-beta T cells present about two months after transplant were reported to originate from several hundred expanded graft clones.

The TCRbeta library incorporated unique molecular identifiers. Via MiXCR, TCRdb re-called the PCR reads, giving one row per CDR3 protein. The sample yields around 230,000 distinct CDR3 sequences, approximately 17% seen once. CDR1 and CDR2 (germline): SEHNR, FQNEAQ (reference sequence). V gave up 1 base and J gave up 0 bases; unmatched junction bases: 6. The CDR3 totals 17 residues. The material sequenced was PBMCs, mostly from graft donor cells, taken 360 days after TCRalphabeta/CD19-depleted stem cell transplant. The sequence was collected from a male patient between 2 and 10 years old who had a stem cell transplant for acute lymphoblastic leukemia, so the T cells may come from the graft donor. V is TRBV7-9 and J is TRBJ2-1; 7 nucleotides line up with TRBD2. The CDR3: CASSLVRLAASYNEQFF. The CDR3 coding sequence is TGTGCCAGCAGCTTAGTTAGGCTAGCGGCCTCCTACAATGAGCAGTTCTTC.